The rows below give T cell receptor beta chains drawn from one sample of a study of regulatory T cells in long-lasting Graves disease. One entry per CDR3 protein results from TCRdb running MiXCR on the multiplex PCR reads. Here the sample spans a few hundred thousand distinct CDR3 sequences, 23% being singletons. This material consisted of peripheral blood mononuclear cells (PBMCs), taken when the disease was refractory, from a patient treated with antithyroid drugs. All receptors come from a female donor with Graves disease. Each CDR3 is given without its conserved first and last residue. A D gene is named only where the DNA matches it firmly. Expanded clones get a size class; other rows say once, few or many, or leave the size out.

v_call	clone_size	d_call	j_call	cdr3_aa
TRBV27	-	-	TRBJ2-1	ASSFPSGIGGGWNEQF
TRBV24-1	-	-	TRBJ2-1	ATSDRVNEQF
TRBV28	many	-	TRBJ1-2	ASSRGRGEYGYT
TRBV7-9	-	TRBD2	TRBJ2-4	ASQISGSANIQY
TRBV19	-	-	TRBJ2-7	ASSIQAGNEEQY
TRBV3-1	few	-	TRBJ1-4	ASSQEDRENEKLF
TRBV10-1	few	TRBD1	TRBJ2-7	ASSETRFSGQGYEQY
TRBV6-1	-	-	TRBJ2-4	ASGERKNIQY
TRBV28	many	TRBD1	TRBJ1-2	ASSIQGDLVGYT
TRBV10-3	-	-	TRBJ2-7	ATTRDIAYEQY
TRBV30	-	-	TRBJ1-3	AWSTRGIGNTIY
TRBV28	many	-	TRBJ2-7	ASSLTLQYEQY
TRBV6-5	-	TRBD1	TRBJ1-5	ASSSEGAAGNQPQH
TRBV20-1	-	-	TRBJ2-7	SARDTSSYEQY
TRBV7-2	-	-	TRBJ2-7	ASSHIAFSYEQY
TRBV5-1	-	TRBD1	TRBJ1-2	ASSLYPGGGGGGYT
TRBV5-1	few	-	TRBJ1-1	ASSLSSGLMNTEAF
TRBV6-2/TRBV6-3	-	-	TRBJ2-3	ASSDSSSSTDTQY
TRBV29-1	many	-	TRBJ1-2	SGRQSYGYT
TRBV28	many	TRBD1	TRBJ2-7	ASSIGQGDEQY
TRBV7-9	-	-	TRBJ2-2	ASNSLGELF
TRBV4-1	few	-	TRBJ1-1	ASSQYLEGLNTEAF
TRBV5-1	-	TRBD1	TRBJ1-3	ASSLDGQGHGNTIY
TRBV10-3	-	-	TRBJ1-1	AISLKGTEAF
TRBV15	-	-	TRBJ2-5	ATSRDQAGPRRETQY
TRBV5-1	-	-	TRBJ1-4	ASRPRTANEKLF
TRBV28	many	-	TRBJ2-5	ASSLNHRDQETQY
TRBV28	-	TRBD1	TRBJ2-2	ASSLDRRELF
TRBV27	few	TRBD2	TRBJ2-4	ASSYSPSGLAKNIQY
TRBV20-1	-	-	TRBJ2-5	SAYLRARETQY
TRBV12-3/TRBV12-4	many	-	TRBJ1-2	ASSFPRVSGYT
TRBV14	-	-	TRBJ2-2	ASSQARNTGELF
TRBV5-1	few	-	TRBJ2-5	ASSGMGPQETQY
TRBV25-1	few	-	TRBJ1-1	ASSDPGNTEAF
TRBV20-1	-	-	TRBJ2-5	SARGGTAGAGETQY
TRBV28	-	TRBD1	TRBJ2-2	ASSSRGRKSGELF
TRBV20-1	-	-	TRBJ1-5	SAGLRNNQPQH
TRBV11-2	few	-	TRBJ2-2	ASSLEPPVTGELF
TRBV7-2	-	TRBD1	TRBJ1-6	ASSRGQSNSPLH
TRBV6-1	few	TRBD2	TRBJ2-5	ASAGWGLAIQETQY
TRBV7-8	many	TRBD1	TRBJ2-7	ASSPPTTGGEQY
TRBV12-5	many	-	TRBJ2-2	ASGTGFRELF
TRBV20-1	-	-	TRBJ2-7	SAPHLGGHTYEQY
TRBV14	-	TRBD1	TRBJ2-7	ASSPLGQESYEQY
TRBV29-1	-	TRBD1	TRBJ1-2	SVVWVTGGGYT
TRBV10-3	-	-	TRBJ2-6	AISEGGMGSSGANVLT
TRBV12-3/TRBV12-4	many	TRBD1	TRBJ1-5	ASSFTGGSHQPQH
TRBV7-8	-	TRBD2	TRBJ2-3	ASRRGRSTDTQY
TRBV20-1	few	TRBD1	TRBJ2-3	SATRTGAGDTQY
TRBV19	few	TRBD2	TRBJ2-7	ASRPTGTSGGYEQY
TRBV5-1	-	-	TRBJ1-1	ASSLKGPSNTEAF
TRBV19	-	-	TRBJ1-5	ASSRGKVYSNQPQH
TRBV28	many	TRBD1	TRBJ2-7	ASSLYRTGSYEQY
TRBV29-1	many	TRBD1	TRBJ2-7	SIGQGRAYEQY
TRBV4-3	-	TRBD2	TRBJ2-5	ASSQDRAGGETQY
TRBV12-3/TRBV12-4	many	-	TRBJ1-5	ASSLAGGGPQH